These 14 T cell receptor beta chains came from one sample sequenced in a study of T cells expressing NK-cell markers. For each CDR3 protein, TCRdb gives one entry from its re-call of the 5' RACE reads, without DNA. Its clone listing holds a few hundred thousand distinct CDR3 sequences. Sequenced input: blood T cells: a sorted CD56 or NKG2C T cell subset, CD4+ or CD8+ T cells, or bulk PBMC T cells (not recorded which). These receptors all stem from a man aged 18-75 years in good health.

The CDR3 loop is CATSHIAGKVNGELFF. V is TRBV24-1 and J is TRBJ2-2; TCRdb proposes TRBD2, but this gene call is untestable without DNA. The germline V gene has CDR1 KGHDR and CDR2 SFDVKD. The CDR3 contains 16 residues.

The genes are TRBV6-1 and TRBJ1-4; TCRdb lists TRBD1, though no DNA is available to test this call. This CDR3 is built from 17 residues. Germline CDR1 and CDR2: MNHNS and SASEGT. The CDR3 sequence: CASSTGTGITTNEKLFF.

CDR3 sequence reads: CASSHRLAGIRTQETQYF. The V gene is TRBV5-6, the J gene TRBJ2-5; TCRdb gives TRBD2 as the D gene, but with no DNA this cannot be confirmed. Germline V CDR1 and CDR2: SGHDT, YYEEEE. The CDR3 runs to 18 residues. Full variable domain (rest looked up from reference TRBV5-6 and TRBJ2-5): DAGVTQSPTHLIKTRGQQVTLRCSPKSGHDTVSWYQQALGQGPQFIFQYYEEEERQRGNFPDRFSGHQFPNYSSELNVNALLLGDSALYLCASSHRLAGIRTQETQYFGPGTRLLVL.

The CDR3 reads CASSFRDTNYGYTF. This rearrangement joins TRBV5-5 to TRBJ1-2; the TCRdb D gene call, TRBD1, has no DNA to confirm it. Germline V gene sequence: CDR1 SGHKS, CDR2 YYEKEE (reference sequence). The CDR3 totals 14 residues. The full variable domain, in which reference TRBV5-5 and TRBJ1-2 provide the parts outside the CDR3, is DAGVTQSPTHLIKTRGQQVTLRCSPISGHKSVSWYQQVLGQGPQFIFQYYEKEERGRGNFPDRFSARQFPNYSSELNVNALLLGDSALYLCASSFRDTNYGYTFGSGTRLTVV.

The chain employs TRBV7-8 and TRBJ1-2. Germline values: CDR1 SGHVS, CDR2 FQNEAQ. There are 13 residues in the CDR3. The CDR3 sequence: CASSLGESYGYTF. The full variable domain, its missing parts supplied by reference TRBV7-8 and TRBJ1-2, is GAGVSQSPRYKVAKRGQDVALRCDPISGHVSLFWYQQALGQGPEFLTYFQNEAQLDKSGLPSDRFFAERPEGSVSTLKIQRTQQEDSAVYLCASSLGESYGYTFGSGTRLTVV.

The genes are TRBV12-3 or TRBV12-4 and TRBJ1-3; TCRdb returns TRBD1, unconfirmable since there is no DNA. This CDR3 has 16 amino acids. This chain's CDR3 is CASRPPQGATGNTIYF.

The genes are TRBV7-6 and TRBJ2-1. The CDR3 has 16 residues. Germline loops: CDR1 SGHVS, CDR2 FNYEAQ. The CDR3 here is CASSRGERNSYNEQFF.

The gene calls are TRBV28 and TRBJ2-7; lacking DNA, the TRBD1 call made by TCRdb goes unchecked. The CDR3 totals 16 residues. CDR1 is MDHEN, CDR2 SYDVKM, per germline. The CDR3 loop reads CASTQQERGISYEQYF.

This rearrangement joins TRBV9 to TRBJ2-1. The CDR3 covers 15 residues. CDR1 and CDR2 from the germline V gene are SGDLS and YYNGEE. CDR3 in amino acids: CASNRRRSSYNEQFF.

J is TRBJ2-7 and V is TRBV5-1; TCRdb lists TRBD2, though no DNA is available to test this call. Germline V gene sequence: CDR1 SGHRS, CDR2 YFSETQ. The CDR3 runs to 16 residues. The CDR3 is CASSLRGGTTSYEQYF.

This chain connects TRBV3-1 to TRBJ2-3. Germline CDR1 and CDR2: LGHDT and YNNKEL (reference sequence). CDR3 size: 15 residues. The CDR3 reads CASSPGTRTADTQYF.

J is TRBJ2-7 and V is TRBV14. Germline V gene sequence: CDR1 SGHDN, CDR2 FVKESK. This CDR3 is 15 amino acids long. The CDR3 spells CASSQHGPYTYEQYF.

The J gene is TRBJ2-7, the V gene TRBV7-8; there is no DNA to check the TCRdb D call of TRBD1. Germline CDR1 and CDR2: SGHVS and FQNEAQ. CDR3 length equals 15 residues. The CDR3 reads CASSFTRDSSYEQYF.

The chain links TRBV7-2 to TRBJ2-7; TCRdb names TRBD2, which stays unverified in the absence of DNA. This CDR3 has 15 amino acids. The germline gives CDR1 SGHTA, CDR2 FQGNSA. The CDR3 loop is CASSISLAGAYEQYF.